The sequence of this TCR beta chain was determined in a study of cytomegalovirus exposure and HLA in healthy donors. Across the study: In an earlier analysis, 117 million unique TCR beta sequences were found from 150 million to 200 million T cells.

Primers: 60 Vbeta forward and 13 Jbeta reverse. The assay was immunoSEQ multiplex PCR, and TCRdb's table has in-frame clones only and misses some. Found here are about 25,000 clones, roughly three quarters of them singletons; the top ten hold 3.5% to 5.5%. About this clone itself: Its target is unknown.

Findings and caveats of the study: Reportedly, a later analysis found an Asian-associated ancestry cluster had fewer N-insertions than the roughly 670-donor mean. The majority of CMV-associated TCR beta chains were reported as apparently HLA-restricted in a later analysis. Cytomegalovirus association was listed for around 180 TCR beta chains.

There are 19 residues in the CDR3. V gave up 4 bases and J gave up 0 bases; unmatched junction bases: 7. From germline, CDR1 is SGHTA and CDR2 FQGTGA. Sample: PBMCs. The sequence came from a male donor in good health and CMV-seronegative. V is TRBV7-3 and J is TRBJ2-1; 15 nucleotides agree with TRBD2. This CDR3 is CASSSHGLAGGSSYNEQFF. In DNA form, the CDR3 reads TGTGCCAGCAGCTCCCACGGACTAGCGGGGGGGAGCTCCTACAATGAGCAGTTCTTC.